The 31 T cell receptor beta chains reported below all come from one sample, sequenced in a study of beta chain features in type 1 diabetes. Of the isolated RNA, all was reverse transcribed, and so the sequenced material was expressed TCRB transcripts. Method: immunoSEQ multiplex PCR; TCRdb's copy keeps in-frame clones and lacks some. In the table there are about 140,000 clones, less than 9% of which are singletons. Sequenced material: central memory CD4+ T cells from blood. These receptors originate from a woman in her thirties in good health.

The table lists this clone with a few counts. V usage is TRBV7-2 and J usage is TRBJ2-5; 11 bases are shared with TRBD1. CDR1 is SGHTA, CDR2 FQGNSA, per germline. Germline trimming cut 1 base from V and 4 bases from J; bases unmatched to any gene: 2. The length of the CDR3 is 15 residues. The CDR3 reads CASSLGGQGGETQYF. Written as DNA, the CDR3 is TGTGCCAGCAGCTTAGGGGGACAGGGGGGAGAGACCCAGTACTTC. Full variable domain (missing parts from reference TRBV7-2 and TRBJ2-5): GAGVSQSPSNKVTEKGKDVELRCDPISGHTALYWYRQSLGQGLEFLIYFQGNSAPDKSGLPSDRFSAERTGGSVSTLTIQRTQQEDSAVYLCASSLGGQGGETQYFGPGTRLLVL.

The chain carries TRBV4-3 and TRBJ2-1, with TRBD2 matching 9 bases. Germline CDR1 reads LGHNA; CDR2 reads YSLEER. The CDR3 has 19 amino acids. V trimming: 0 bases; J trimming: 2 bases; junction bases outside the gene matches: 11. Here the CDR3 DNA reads TGCGCCAGCAGCCAAGATCCTAATGGCGGGAGGGAGCCCTACAATGAGCAGTTCTTC. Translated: CASSQDPNGGREPYNEQFF.

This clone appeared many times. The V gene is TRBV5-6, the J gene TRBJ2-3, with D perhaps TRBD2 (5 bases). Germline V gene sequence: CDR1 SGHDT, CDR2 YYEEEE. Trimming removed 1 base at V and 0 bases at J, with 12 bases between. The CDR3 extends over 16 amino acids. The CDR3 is CASSLRSGSSTDTQYF. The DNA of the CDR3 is TGTGCCAGCAGCTTGCGAAGCGGATCTAGCACAGATACGCAGTATTTT.

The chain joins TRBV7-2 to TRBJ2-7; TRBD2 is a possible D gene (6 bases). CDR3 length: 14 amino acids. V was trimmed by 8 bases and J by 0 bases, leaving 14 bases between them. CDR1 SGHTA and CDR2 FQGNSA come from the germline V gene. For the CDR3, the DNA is TGTGCCAGCGATTCCTCGCGGGACTCCTACGAGCAGTACTTC. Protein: CASDSSRDSYEQYF.

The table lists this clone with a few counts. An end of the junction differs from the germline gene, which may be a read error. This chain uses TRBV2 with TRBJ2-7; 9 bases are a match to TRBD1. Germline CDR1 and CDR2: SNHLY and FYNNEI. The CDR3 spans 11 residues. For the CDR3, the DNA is TGTGCCAGCAGTGACCGGGACAGGGTTCACTTC. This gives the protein CASSDRDRVHF.

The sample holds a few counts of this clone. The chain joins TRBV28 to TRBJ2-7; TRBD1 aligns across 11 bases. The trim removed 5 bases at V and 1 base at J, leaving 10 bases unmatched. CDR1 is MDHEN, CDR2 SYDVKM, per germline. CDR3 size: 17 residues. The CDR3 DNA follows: TGTGCCAGCAGTCCCCCCCCGGGGACAGGGGGATCCTACGAGCAGTACTTC. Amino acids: CASSPPPGTGGSYEQYF. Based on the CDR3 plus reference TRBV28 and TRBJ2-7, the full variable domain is DVKVTQSSRYLVKRTGEKVFLECVQDMDHENMFWYRQDPGLGLRLIYFSYDVKMKEKGDIPEGYSVSREKKERFSLILESASTNQTSMYLCASSPPPGTGGSYEQYFGPGTRLTVT.

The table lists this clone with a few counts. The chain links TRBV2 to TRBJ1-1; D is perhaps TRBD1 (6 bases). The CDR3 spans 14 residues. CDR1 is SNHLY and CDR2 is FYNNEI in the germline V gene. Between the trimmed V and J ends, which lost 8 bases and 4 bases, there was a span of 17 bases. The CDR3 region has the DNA TGTGCCAGCCGAAAGACAGGCCCGGGCACTGAAGCTTTCTTT. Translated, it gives CASRKTGPGTEAFF.

CDR3 amino acids: CASSDWGTSGENIQYF. The CDR3 DNA reads as TGTGCCAGCAGTGACTGGGGGACTAGCGGAGAAAACATTCAGTACTTC. The J gene is TRBJ2-4, the V gene TRBV6-1; TRBD2 matches 11 bases. Germline V CDR1 and CDR2: MNHNS, SASEGT. The V gene end was trimmed by 3 bases and the J gene end by 5 bases; junction bases not matched to a gene: 6. CDR3 length: 16 residues.

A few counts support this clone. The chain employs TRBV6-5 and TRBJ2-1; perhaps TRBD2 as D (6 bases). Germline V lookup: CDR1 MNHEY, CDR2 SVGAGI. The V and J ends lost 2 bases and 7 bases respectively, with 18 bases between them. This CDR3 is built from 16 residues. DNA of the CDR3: TGTGCCAGCAGTTACGTGTCGGGCGGGATCGGTAATGAGCAGTTCTTC. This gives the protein CASSYVSGGIGNEQFF.

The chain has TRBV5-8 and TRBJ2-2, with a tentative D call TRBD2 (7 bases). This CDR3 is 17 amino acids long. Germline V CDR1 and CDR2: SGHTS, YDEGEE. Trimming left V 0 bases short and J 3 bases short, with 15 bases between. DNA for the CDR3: TGTGCCAGCAGCTTGGAGGGGGGGAACTTCGACACCGGGGAGCTGTTTTTT. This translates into CASSLEGGNFDTGELFF.

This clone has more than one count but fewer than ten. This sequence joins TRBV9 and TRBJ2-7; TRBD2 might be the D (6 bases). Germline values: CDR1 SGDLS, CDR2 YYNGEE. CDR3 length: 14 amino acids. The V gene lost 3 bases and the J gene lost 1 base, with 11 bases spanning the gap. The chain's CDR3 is CASSAMGTSYEQYF. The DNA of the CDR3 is TGTGCCAGCAGCGCCATGGGGACTTCCTACGAGCAGTACTTC.

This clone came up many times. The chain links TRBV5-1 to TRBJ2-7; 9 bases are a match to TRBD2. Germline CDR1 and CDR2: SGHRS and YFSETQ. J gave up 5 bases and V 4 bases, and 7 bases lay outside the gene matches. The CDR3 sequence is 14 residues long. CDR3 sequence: CASSSGRPEDEQYF. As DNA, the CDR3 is TGCGCCAGCAGCAGCGGGAGGCCTGAGGACGAGCAGTACTTC.

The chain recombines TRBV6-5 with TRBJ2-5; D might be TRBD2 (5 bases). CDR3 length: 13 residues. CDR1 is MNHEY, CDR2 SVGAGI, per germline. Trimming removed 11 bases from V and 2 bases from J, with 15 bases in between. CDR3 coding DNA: TGTGCCTGCCGGGGATGGAATCAAGAGACCCAGTACTTC. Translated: CACRGWNQETQYF.

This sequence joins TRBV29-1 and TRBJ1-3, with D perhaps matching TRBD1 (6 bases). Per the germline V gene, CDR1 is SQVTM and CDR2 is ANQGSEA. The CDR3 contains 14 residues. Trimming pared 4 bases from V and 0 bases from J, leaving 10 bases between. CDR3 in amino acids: CSVGDTDSGNTIYF. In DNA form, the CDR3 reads TGCAGCGTTGGGGACACCGACTCTGGAAACACCATATATTTT.

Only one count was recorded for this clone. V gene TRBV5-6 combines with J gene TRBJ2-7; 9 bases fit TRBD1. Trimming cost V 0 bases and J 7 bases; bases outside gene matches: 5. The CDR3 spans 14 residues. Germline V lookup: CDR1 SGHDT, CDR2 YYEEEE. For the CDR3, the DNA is TGTGCCAGCAGCTTGGGGACAGGGGCTTTAGAGCAGTACTTC. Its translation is CASSLGTGALEQYF.

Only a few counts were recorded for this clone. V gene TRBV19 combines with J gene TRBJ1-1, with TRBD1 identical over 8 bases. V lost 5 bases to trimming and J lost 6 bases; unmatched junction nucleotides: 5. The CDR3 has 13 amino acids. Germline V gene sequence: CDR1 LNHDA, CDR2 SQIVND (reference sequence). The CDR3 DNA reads TGTGCCAGTAGTCCGGACAGGGTGGCTGAAGCTTTCTTT. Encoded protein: CASSPDRVAEAFF.

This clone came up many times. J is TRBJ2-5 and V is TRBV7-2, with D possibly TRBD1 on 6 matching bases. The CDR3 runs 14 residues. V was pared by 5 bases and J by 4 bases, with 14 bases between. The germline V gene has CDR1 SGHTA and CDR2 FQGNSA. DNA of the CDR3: TGTGCCAGCAGCCGTTCGAGGGGGTTAGAGACCCAGTACTTC. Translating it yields CASSRSRGLETQYF.

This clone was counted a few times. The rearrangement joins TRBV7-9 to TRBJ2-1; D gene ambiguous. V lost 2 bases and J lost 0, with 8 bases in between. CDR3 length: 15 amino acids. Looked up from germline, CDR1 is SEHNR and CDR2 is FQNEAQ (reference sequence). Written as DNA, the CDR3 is TGTGCCAGCAGCTTAAGAGCGTCCTCCTACAATGAGCAGTTCTTC. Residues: CASSLRASSYNEQFF.

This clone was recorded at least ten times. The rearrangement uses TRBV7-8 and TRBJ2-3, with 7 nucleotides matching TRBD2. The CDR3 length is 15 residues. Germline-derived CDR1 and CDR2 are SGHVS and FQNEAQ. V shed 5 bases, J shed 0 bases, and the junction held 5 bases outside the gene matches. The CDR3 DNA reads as TGTGCCAGCAGCCCCAGCGGGACTAGCACAGATACGCAGTATTTT. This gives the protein CASSPSGTSTDTQYF.

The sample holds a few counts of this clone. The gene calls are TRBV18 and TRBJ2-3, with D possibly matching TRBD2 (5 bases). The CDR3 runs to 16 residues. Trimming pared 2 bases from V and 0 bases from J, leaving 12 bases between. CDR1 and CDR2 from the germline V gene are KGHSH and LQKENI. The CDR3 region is CASSPFSRGSTDTQYF. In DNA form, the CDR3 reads TGTGCCAGCTCACCATTTTCCCGGGGTAGCACAGATACGCAGTATTTT.

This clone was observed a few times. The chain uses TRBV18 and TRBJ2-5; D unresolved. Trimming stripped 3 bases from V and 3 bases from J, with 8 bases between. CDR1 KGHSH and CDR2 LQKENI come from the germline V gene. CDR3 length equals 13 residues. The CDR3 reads CASSPGLKETQYF. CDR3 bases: TGTGCCAGCTCACCTGGGCTTAAAGAGACCCAGTACTTC.

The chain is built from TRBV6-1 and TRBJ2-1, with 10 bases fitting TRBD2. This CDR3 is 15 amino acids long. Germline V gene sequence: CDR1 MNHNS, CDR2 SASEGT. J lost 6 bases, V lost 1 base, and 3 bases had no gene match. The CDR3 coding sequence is TGTGCCAGCAGTGAAGTTCGGACTAGCGGCAATGAGCAGTTCTTC. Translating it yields CASSEVRTSGNEQFF.

The CDR3 bases are TGTGCCAGCAGCTTAAGGCGGGAGCGCACAGATACGCAGTATTTT. Translating it yields CASSLRRERTDTQYF. This sequence joins TRBV11-2 and TRBJ2-3; 7 bases line up with TRBD2. The germline gives CDR1 SGHAT, CDR2 FQNNGV. J was trimmed by 1 base and V by 2 bases; bases with no gene match: 3. CDR3 length: 15 residues.

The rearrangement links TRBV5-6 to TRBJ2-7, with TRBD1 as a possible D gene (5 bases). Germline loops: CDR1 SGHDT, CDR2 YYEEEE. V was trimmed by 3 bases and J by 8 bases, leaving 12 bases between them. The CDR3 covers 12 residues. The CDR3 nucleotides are TGTGCCAGCAGCTCTCCGCAGGGAAAGCAGTACTTC. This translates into CASSSPQGKQYF.

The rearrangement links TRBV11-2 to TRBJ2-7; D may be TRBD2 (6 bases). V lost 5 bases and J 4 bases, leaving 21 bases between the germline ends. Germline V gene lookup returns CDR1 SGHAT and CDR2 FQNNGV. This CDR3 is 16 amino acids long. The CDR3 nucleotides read TGTGCCAGCAGCCCAGACATCCAACTAGCCCGGTACGAGCAGTACTTC. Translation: CASSPDIQLARYEQYF. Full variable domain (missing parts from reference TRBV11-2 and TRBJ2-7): EAGVAQSPRYKIIEKRQSVAFWCNPISGHATLYWYQQILGQGPKLLIQFQNNGVVDDSQLPKDRFSAERLKGVDSTLKIQPAKLEDSAVYLCASSPDIQLARYEQYFGPGTRLTVT.

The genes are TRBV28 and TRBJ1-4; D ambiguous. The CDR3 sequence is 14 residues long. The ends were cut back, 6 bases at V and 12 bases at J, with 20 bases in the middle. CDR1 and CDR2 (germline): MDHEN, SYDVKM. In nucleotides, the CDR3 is TGTGCCAGCAGCTCGGGTGGAGACGAAGTGGAACTGTTTTTT. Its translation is CASSSGGDEVELFF.

Written as DNA, the CDR3 is TGTGCCAGCAGTTCTCTAAGTGGCGCTAGCGGGAACTACGAGCAGTACTTC. Amino acid sequence: CASSSLSGASGNYEQYF. The chain recombines TRBV28 with TRBJ2-7, with 9 bases fitting TRBD2. The V gene's germline CDR1 is MDHEN and CDR2 SYDVKM. This CDR3 is 17 amino acids long. V shed 4 bases, J shed 3 bases, and the junction held 13 bases outside the gene matches.

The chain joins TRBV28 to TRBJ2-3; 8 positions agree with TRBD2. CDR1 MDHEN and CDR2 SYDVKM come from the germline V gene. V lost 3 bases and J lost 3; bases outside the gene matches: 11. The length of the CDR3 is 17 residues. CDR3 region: CASSLGAGVLGTDTQYF. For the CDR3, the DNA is TGTGCCAGCAGTTTGGGAGCGGGAGTTCTGGGTACAGATACGCAGTATTTT.

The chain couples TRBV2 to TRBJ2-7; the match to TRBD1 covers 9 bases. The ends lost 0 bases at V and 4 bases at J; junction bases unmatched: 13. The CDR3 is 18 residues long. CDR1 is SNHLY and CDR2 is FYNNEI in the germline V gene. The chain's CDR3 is CASSEARDRGTRVYEQYF. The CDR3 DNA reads TGTGCCAGCAGTGAAGCGCGCGACAGGGGGACGCGGGTATACGAGCAGTACTTC.

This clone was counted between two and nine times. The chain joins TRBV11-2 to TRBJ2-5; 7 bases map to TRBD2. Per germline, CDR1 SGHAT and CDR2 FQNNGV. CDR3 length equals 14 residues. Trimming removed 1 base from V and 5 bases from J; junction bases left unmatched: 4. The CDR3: CASSLGTSRETQYF. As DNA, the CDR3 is TGTGCCAGCAGCTTAGGGACTAGTCGGGAGACCCAGTACTTC.

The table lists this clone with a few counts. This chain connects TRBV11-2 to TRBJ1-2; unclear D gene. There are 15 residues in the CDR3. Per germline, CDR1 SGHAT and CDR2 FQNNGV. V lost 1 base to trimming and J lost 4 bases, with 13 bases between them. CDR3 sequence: CASSLGGSEVYGYTF. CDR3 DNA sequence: TGTGCCAGCAGCTTAGGAGGGAGTGAGGTCTATGGCTACACCTTC.